This record concerns one TCR beta chain sequence. Antigen: not known. Sequenced by immunoSEQ multiplex PCR; TCRdb stores in-frame clones only, minus some. Of about 35,000 clones listed, approximately 65% are singletons. From germline, CDR1 is MNHNS and CDR2 SASEGT. Deletions cut 2 bases from V and 0 bases from J, with 10 bases between. This CDR3 has 16 residues. The sample is drawn from a study of monozygotic twins with cystic fibrosis. Overall study results and limits: J usage was most co-twin-similar in 8 of 16 pairs, V in 13.

This receptor was obtained from a girl between 10 and 17 years old with cystic fibrosis. This sequence joins TRBV6-1 and TRBJ1-4; D ambiguous. The sequencing input was blood. Here the CDR3 DNA reads TGTGCCAGCAGTGAACTAACCGGTGCAACTAATGAAAAACTGTTTTTT. It codes for CASSELTGATNEKLFF.